The 30 T cell receptor beta chains below were found in one sample sequenced in a study of blood T cell repertoires in COVID-19. Profiling relied on immunoSEQ multiplex PCR, and the TCRdb table lists in-frame clones only, not all of them. The table has some 270,000 clones, 86% seen once. The sample taken for sequencing was peripheral blood. The source is a middle-aged man with active or convalescent COVID-19.

J is TRBJ1-5 and V is TRBV5-8, with TRBD1 matching 7 bases. This CDR3 region has 14 residues. The ends lost 0 bases at V and 6 bases at J; junction bases unmatched: 3. Germline CDR1 and CDR2: SGHTS and YDEGEE. In nucleotides, the CDR3 is TGTGCCAGCAGCTTGGAAGGGGACAGTCAGCCCCAGCATTTT. This encodes CASSLEGDSQPQHF.

V and J are TRBV6-4 and TRBJ1-2, with a tentative D call TRBD1 (6 bases). The germline V gene encodes CDR1 MRHNA and CDR2 SNTAGT. The length of the CDR3 is 14 residues. The V gene lost 7 bases and the J gene lost 8 bases, with 20 bases spanning the gap. The CDR3 DNA reads TGTGCCAGCAAACAGGGCCAGAACTTTGGAGGCTACACCTTC. This encodes CASKQGQNFGGYTF.

The rearrangement joins TRBV30 to TRBJ2-7; TRBD1 agrees at 8 bases. The CDR3 consists of 11 residues. From germline, CDR1 is GTSNPN and CDR2 SVGIG (reference sequence). The junction had 3 bases not matched to a gene; V was cut back by 5 bases and J by 6 bases. The DNA for the CDR3 is TGTGCCTGGGACAGGGGTAGCGAGCAGTACTTC. Protein: CAWDRGSEQYF. The whole variable domain, remainder taken from reference TRBV30 and TRBJ2-7, is SQTIHQWPATLVQPVGSPLSLECTVEGTSNPNLYWYRQAAGRGLQLLFYSVGIGQISSEVPQNLSASRPQDRQFILSSKKLLLSDSGFYLCAWDRGSEQYFGPGTRLTVT.

The chain combines TRBV10-3 with TRBJ1-6, with 7 bases fitting TRBD1. This CDR3 region has 14 residues. The trim removed 8 bases at V and 7 bases at J, leaving 8 bases unmatched. Per the germline V gene, CDR1 is ENHRY and CDR2 is SYGVKD. This CDR3 is CAIADRALNSPLHF. For the CDR3, the DNA is TGTGCCATCGCCGACAGGGCATTGAATTCACCCCTCCACTTT.

The J gene is TRBJ1-2, the V gene TRBV9, with D perhaps matching TRBD1 (6 bases). V was shortened by 0 bases and J by 5 bases, with 14 bases between the two germline ends. Germline CDR1 SGDLS, CDR2 YYNGEE. The CDR3 runs 15 residues. The CDR3 sequence: CASSVAEGTLYGYTF. The CDR3 DNA follows: TGTGCCAGCAGCGTAGCCGAGGGGACACTTTATGGCTACACCTTC.

This clone has only one observation. In DNA form, the CDR3 reads TGTGCCAGTCAGAGGACTAGCGGGTCGTACGAGCAGTACTTC. This encodes CASQRTSGSYEQYF. This chain uses TRBV19 with TRBJ2-7; 11 bases align to TRBD2. Germline V gene data show CDR1 as LNHDA and CDR2 as SQIVND (reference sequence). The CDR3 has 14 amino acids. Trimming removed 8 bases from V and 4 bases from J; junction bases left unmatched: 7.

The chain carries TRBV27 and TRBJ2-3; D is perhaps TRBD1 (6 bases). Germline CDR1 and CDR2: MNHEY and SMNVEV (reference sequence). The CDR3 covers 15 residues. V was clipped by 8 bases and J by 9 bases, with 24 bases between them. CDR3 protein: CASSPAAVPQGTQYF. The DNA of the CDR3 is TGTGCCAGCTCCCCGGCGGCAGTACCCCAGGGGACGCAGTATTTT.

Only one count was recorded for this clone. The chain carries TRBV6-5 and TRBJ1-4, with TRBD1 identical over 8 bases. Trimming at V came to 4 bases and at J to 10 bases, leaving 11 bases not matched to a gene. CDR3 length equals 15 residues. From germline, CDR1 is MNHEY and CDR2 SVGAGI. The CDR3 loop reads CASSSQGAPSRKLFF. The CDR3 coding sequence is TGTGCCAGCAGTTCCCAGGGGGCGCCGTCTCGAAAACTGTTTTTT.

The chain uses TRBV10-3 and TRBJ1-1; D not resolved. V gave up 2 bases and J gave up 1 base, with 5 bases separating them. This CDR3 has 13 amino acids. Germline loops: CDR1 ENHRY, CDR2 SYGVKD. The CDR3, as DNA: TGTGCCATCAGTGAGGGGCCGAACACTGAAGCTTTCTTT. Translation: CAISEGPNTEAFF.

The rearrangement uses TRBV27 and TRBJ2-1; 11 bases align to TRBD2. Germline loops: CDR1 MNHEY, CDR2 SMNVEV (reference sequence). This CDR3 contains 15 residues. The J segment lost 7 bases and the V segment lost 3 bases, leaving 5 bases of the junction unmatched. The CDR3: CASSFRLAGRNEQFF. The CDR3 coding sequence is TGTGCCAGCAGTTTTCGACTAGCGGGGAGGAATGAGCAGTTCTTC.

DNA of the CDR3: TGTGCCACCAGTGAACTAGCGGGGACCGGGGAGCTGTTTTTT. This sequence encodes CATSELAGTGELFF. The rearrangement uses TRBV24-1 and TRBJ2-2; 10 bases are a match to TRBD2. Per germline, CDR1 KGHDR and CDR2 SFDVKD. The length of the CDR3 is 14 residues. J was trimmed by 5 bases and V by 4 bases; bases with no gene match: 0.

The chain has TRBV29-1 and TRBJ1-1, with 8 bases fitting TRBD1. V was pared by 3 bases and J by 4 bases, with 7 bases of the junction left unmatched. Germline assignment: CDR1 SQVTM and CDR2 ANQGSEA. The CDR3 is made up of 14 amino acids. The CDR3 protein is CSVEGQGASTEAFF. The DNA for the CDR3 is TGCAGCGTTGAGGGTCAGGGGGCGAGCACTGAAGCTTTCTTT.

This chain uses TRBV4-1 with TRBJ1-1, with D unresolved. V lost 1 base and J lost 7, with 4 bases in between. The CDR3 runs 11 residues. Germline assignment: CDR1 MGHRA and CDR2 YSYEKL. The CDR3 loop reads CASSQGLEAFF. The DNA of the CDR3 is TGCGCCAGCAGCCAAGGGCTTGAAGCTTTCTTT.

The chain combines TRBV27 with TRBJ2-2; D possibly corresponds to TRBD2 (6 bases). This CDR3 has 14 residues. V dropped 3 bases and J dropped 7 bases, with 12 bases sitting between them. Germline V CDR1 and CDR2: MNHEY, SMNVEV (reference sequence). The CDR3 loop is CASSFLQAGGELFF. The CDR3 region has the DNA TGTGCCAGCAGTTTTCTCCAAGCGGGCGGGGAGCTGTTTTTT.

The chain recombines TRBV19 with TRBJ2-5; possibly TRBD1 for D (6 bases). Trimming left V 8 bases short and J 5 bases short, with 15 bases between. There are 13 residues in the CDR3. Germline V gene data show CDR1 as LNHDA and CDR2 as SQIVND (reference sequence). CDR3 amino acids: CASGGMREETQYF. The CDR3 nucleotides read TGTGCCAGTGGGGGCATGAGGGAGGAGACCCAGTACTTC.

V usage is TRBV11-3 and J usage is TRBJ1-1; 9 bases match TRBD1. V was pared by 0 bases and J by 5 bases, with 10 bases of the junction left unmatched. CDR3 size: 17 residues. Germline V gives CDR1 SGHNT, CDR2 YENEEA. CDR3 DNA: TGTGCCAGCAGCTTAGATGATCGGACAGGGGAGGAAACTGAAGCTTTCTTT. Its translation: CASSLDDRTGEETEAFF. Full variable domain (remainder filled in from reference TRBV11-3 and TRBJ1-1): EAGVVQSPRYKIIEKKQPVAFWCNPISGHNTLYWYLQNLGQGPELLIRYENEEAVDDSQLPKDRFSAERLKGVDSTLKIQPAELGDSAVYLCASSLDDRTGEETEAFFGQGTRLTVV.

As DNA, the CDR3 is TGTGCCAGCAGTTCCCCAGGGGCGAATGAGCAGTTCTTC. Amino acid sequence: CASSSPGANEQFF. The J gene is TRBJ2-1, the V gene TRBV12-3 or TRBV12-4, with TRBD1 as a possible D gene (6 bases). The CDR3 runs 13 residues. The V and J ends lost 4 bases and 7 bases respectively, with 11 bases between them.

This clone was counted ten times or more. CDR3 amino acids: CASSEALGGNQETQYF. In DNA form, the CDR3 reads TGTGCCAGCAGTGAAGCATTAGGGGGCAACCAAGAGACCCAGTACTTC. The chain couples TRBV2 to TRBJ2-5; the match to TRBD1 covers 7 bases. CDR1 SNHLY and CDR2 FYNNEI come from the germline V gene. The CDR3 covers 16 residues. J lost 0 bases, V lost 0 bases, and 4 bases had no gene match.

The V call is TRBV29-1, the J call TRBJ2-5; possibly TRBD2 for D (6 bases). This CDR3 region has 13 residues. Germline loops: CDR1 SQVTM, CDR2 ANQGSEA. Trimming removed 4 bases at V and 2 bases at J, with 11 bases between. CDR3 nucleotide sequence: TGCAGCGTTGCGGGAGTCGCTCAAGAGACCCAGTACTTC. Amino acid sequence: CSVAGVAQETQYF.

This sequence joins TRBV21-1 and TRBJ2-6; TRBD2 is the table's D call, not checked against the DNA. TRBV21-1 is recorded as a pseudogene. The CDR3 spans 19 residues. CDR3 region: CASSKDSGGVSSGANVLTF. In nucleotides, the CDR3 is TGTGCCAGCAGCAAAGATAGTGGGGGGGTCAGCTCTGGGGCCAACGTCCTGACTTTC.

This clone occurred once. The chain uses TRBV27 and TRBJ2-7; 10 nucleotides line up with TRBD2. The junction had 2 bases not matched to a gene; V was cut back by 6 bases and J by 0 bases. CDR1 MNHEY and CDR2 SMNVEV come from the germline V gene (reference sequence). The CDR3 covers 14 residues. The CDR3 coding sequence is TGTGCCAGCAGCCCTAGCGGGAGCTCCTACGAGCAGTACTTC. Translated: CASSPSGSSYEQYF.

This sequence joins TRBV6-5 and TRBJ2-7; 10 bases are shared with TRBD1. The J segment lost 6 bases and the V segment lost 7 bases, leaving 3 bases of the junction unmatched. Per the germline V gene, CDR1 is MNHEY and CDR2 is SVGAGI. This CDR3 is built from 12 residues. The CDR3 spells CASTRTGGEQYF. The CDR3 bases are TGTGCCAGCACCAGGACAGGGGGCGAGCAGTACTTC.

The V gene is TRBV12-3 or TRBV12-4, the J gene TRBJ2-1, with a tentative D call TRBD1 (5 bases). Trimming stripped 3 bases from V and 11 bases from J, with 14 bases between. The CDR3 totals 13 residues. The chain's CDR3 is CASSFGQGGQQFF. CDR3 coding DNA: TGTGCCAGCAGTTTTGGGCAGGGTGGTCAGCAGTTCTTC.

The chain links TRBV2 to TRBJ2-2; 7 bases match TRBD1. Per germline, CDR1 SNHLY and CDR2 FYNNEI. CDR3 length: 14 residues. V shed 5 bases, J shed 2 bases, and the junction held 2 bases outside the gene matches. CDR3 sequence: CASSWDRNTGELFF. CDR3 in DNA: TGTGCCAGCAGTTGGGACAGAAACACCGGGGAGCTGTTTTTT.

The genes are TRBV18 and TRBJ1-5; D is possibly TRBD1 (5 bases). Germline V lookup: CDR1 KGHSH, CDR2 LQKENI. V was shortened by 3 bases and J by 7 bases, with 19 bases between the two germline ends. This CDR3 comprises 16 residues. The CDR3 DNA sequence: TGTGCCAGCTCACCGTGGCAGGAGGGGCAGAACCAGCCCCAGCATTTT. Encoded protein: CASSPWQEGQNQPQHF.

This clone was seen only once. The V call is TRBV7-2, the J call TRBJ1-5, with D maybe TRBD1 (5 bases). Germline CDR1 and CDR2: SGHTA and FQGNSA. This CDR3 has 14 residues. The V end was cut by 3 bases, the J end by 2 bases, with 8 bases between. Written as DNA, the CDR3 is TGTGCCAGCAGCTTGGACATTGGCAATCAGCCCCAGCATTTT. Encoded protein: CASSLDIGNQPQHF.

The genes are TRBV28 and TRBJ1-5, with 12 positions matching TRBD1. The CDR3 totals 15 residues. Germline V gene data show CDR1 as MDHEN and CDR2 as SYDVKM. Germline trimming cut 4 bases from V and 9 bases from J; bases unmatched to any gene: 7. The chain's CDR3 is CASSYRDRGLLPQHF. The CDR3 nucleotides are TGTGCCAGCAGTTACCGGGACAGGGGGCTTCTGCCCCAGCATTTT.

The V gene is TRBV7-9, the J gene TRBJ2-5; 8 bases agree with TRBD1. The V and J ends lost 8 bases and 3 bases, in that order; junction bases with no gene match: 8. Per germline, CDR1 SEHNR and CDR2 FQNEAQ (reference sequence). The CDR3 contains 14 residues. The CDR3, as DNA: TGTGCCAGCGGACCGGGACAGGCGAAAGAGACCCAGTACTTC. Its translation: CASGPGQAKETQYF.

The chain recombines TRBV6-5 with TRBJ2-5, with 9 bases identical to TRBD1. With V trimmed by 7 bases and J by 5 bases, 11 bases remained unmatched. This CDR3 has 15 residues. Looked up from germline, CDR1 is MNHEY and CDR2 is SVGAGI. DNA of the CDR3: TGTGCCAGCACTCCCCCGGGACAGGGATGGGAGACCCAGTACTTC. Its translation: CASTPPGQGWETQYF.

The rearrangement joins TRBV2 to TRBJ1-6; TRBD1 aligns across 9 bases. J gave up 10 bases and V 5 bases, and 6 bases lay outside the gene matches. The CDR3 totals 14 residues. CDR1 is SNHLY and CDR2 is FYNNEI in the germline V gene. CDR3 sequence: CASSRDRVRSPLHF. The DNA for the CDR3 is TGTGCCAGCAGTAGGGACAGGGTGCGGTCACCCCTCCACTTT.